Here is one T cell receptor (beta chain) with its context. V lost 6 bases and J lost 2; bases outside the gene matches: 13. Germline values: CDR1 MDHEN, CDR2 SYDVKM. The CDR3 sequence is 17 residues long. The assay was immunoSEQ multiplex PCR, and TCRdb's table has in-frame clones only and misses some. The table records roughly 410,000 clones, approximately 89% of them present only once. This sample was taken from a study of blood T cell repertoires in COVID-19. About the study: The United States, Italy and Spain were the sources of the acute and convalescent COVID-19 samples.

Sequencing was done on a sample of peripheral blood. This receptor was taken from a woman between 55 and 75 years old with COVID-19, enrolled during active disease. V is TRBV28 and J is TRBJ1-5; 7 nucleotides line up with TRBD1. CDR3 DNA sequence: TGTGCCAGCAGCCCAGCCTTTGGACAGGCGGGCAATCAGCCCCAGCATTTT. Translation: CASSPAFGQAGNQPQHF.